The 9 T cell receptor beta chains in this list originate from one sample, sequenced in a study of cytomegalovirus exposure and HLA in healthy donors. PCR was performed using 60 Vbeta and 13 Jbeta primers. Clones were read by immunoSEQ multiplex PCR, and TCRdb kept only the in-frame ones, dropping some. There are some 110,000 clones in the sample; over 65% occur only once, and around 8.2% lies in the top ten. The specimen sequenced was PBMCs. The receptors originated from a man in his forties in good health and CMV-seropositive.

This clone was recorded only once. This sequence joins TRBV30 and TRBJ1-4, with D unresolved. CDR3 size: 14 residues. Trimming pared 4 bases from V and 5 bases from J, leaving 14 bases between. Germline V gene sequence: CDR1 GTSNPN, CDR2 SVGIG (reference sequence). The CDR3 region is CAWMSMSGNEKLFF. The CDR3 DNA follows: TGTGCCTGGATGAGCATGTCGGGGAATGAAAAACTGTTTTTT.

This rearrangement joins TRBV11-2 to TRBJ1-1, with D unclear. This CDR3 has 14 amino acids. Germline CDR1 SGHAT, CDR2 FQNNGV. V was shortened by 1 base and J by 4 bases, with 10 bases between the two germline ends. The CDR3 DNA follows: TGTGCCAGCAGCTTAGCATACTCGGGCACTGAAGCTTTCTTT. Translated, it gives CASSLAYSGTEAFF.

Comment on this clone: The germline gene is not matched at one end of the junction; a read error may be the cause. This chain links TRBV6-5 with TRBJ2-7; TRBD2 matches at 10 bases. There are 13 residues in the CDR3. Germline V gives CDR1 MNHEY, CDR2 SVGAGI. The CDR3 protein is CASSKAGGIDQHF. The CDR3 DNA follows: TGTGCCAGCAGTAAAGCGGGGGGGATCGACCAGCACTTC.

The chain combines TRBV29-1 with TRBJ2-7; a weak D match, TRBD2 (6 bases). The CDR3 totals 13 residues. The V gene lost 7 bases and the J gene lost 6 bases, with 19 bases spanning the gap. Germline V gene data show CDR1 as SQVTM and CDR2 as ANQGSEA. The CDR3 loop reads CSALALGGAEQYF. CDR3 DNA: TGCAGCGCCCTCGCCCTCGGGGGTGCCGAGCAGTACTTC.

The chain combines TRBV2 with TRBJ2-3, with 9 bases that match TRBD2. This CDR3 contains 18 residues. Germline V gene data show CDR1 as SNHLY and CDR2 as FYNNEI. Trimming cost V 3 bases and J 2 bases; bases outside gene matches: 12. In DNA form, the CDR3 reads TGTGCCAGCAGTGACACCCCGGGACTAGCTCTGCTCACAGATACGCAGTATTTT. Translated, it gives CASSDTPGLALLTDTQYF.

The J gene is TRBJ1-2, the V gene TRBV30; possibly TRBD1 for D (6 bases). V lost 7 bases and J 8 bases, leaving 17 bases between the germline ends. This CDR3 is built from 12 residues. CDR1 is GTSNPN, CDR2 SVGIG, per germline (reference sequence). CDR3 in DNA: TGTGCCTCCACCCGACAGGCGGAGGGCTACACCTTC. Its translation is CASTRQAEGYTF.

To note about this clone: Germline is not matched at one junction end, which may reflect a read error. The chain links TRBV27 to TRBJ2-6; TRBD2 agrees at 10 bases. The CDR3 is made up of 18 amino acids. The germline V gene has CDR1 MNHEY and CDR2 SMNVEV (reference sequence). The CDR3 bases are TGTGCCAGCAGTCAGACTAGCGGGCGCCTGGCGGGGGCCAACGGCCTGACTTTC. Its translation is CASSQTSGRLAGANGLTF.

The chain has TRBV7-2 and TRBJ2-5; tentative D call: TRBD1 (5 bases). The better agreement between TRBJ2-7 and the DNA end casts doubt on the J call. The CDR3 is made up of 14 amino acids. The germline gives CDR1 SGHTA, CDR2 FQGNSA. CDR3 in DNA: TGTGCCAGCAGCTTAGGGGCAGGGTACGGCGAGCAGTACTTC. Translating it yields CASSLGAGYGEQYF.

V usage is TRBV7-2 and J usage is TRBJ2-3; D perhaps matches TRBD2 (6 bases). The V gene's germline CDR1 is SGHTA and CDR2 FQGNSA. This CDR3 has 14 residues. The ends were cut back, 4 bases at V and 3 bases at J, with 11 bases in the middle. The CDR3 reads CASSSPGATDTQYF. CDR3 coding DNA: TGTGCCAGCAGCTCCCCGGGAGCGACAGATACGCAGTATTTT. Full variable domain (remainder filled in from reference TRBV7-2 and TRBJ2-3): GAGVSQSPSNKVTEKGKDVELRCDPISGHTALYWYRQSLGQGLEFLIYFQGNSAPDKSGLPSDRFSAERTGGSVSTLTIQRTQQEDSAVYLCASSSPGATDTQYFGPGTRLTVL.